This TCR beta chain was documented in a study of cytomegalovirus exposure and HLA in healthy donors. General study findings and limits: Donor immune exposure was known only as CMV serostatus.

This clone appeared a single time. Its antigen is unidentified. Germline CDR1 and CDR2: LGHNA and YSLEER. V shed 4 bases and J 2 bases; nucleotides not matched to a gene: 3. This CDR3 is built from 14 residues. PCR was performed using 60 Vbeta and 13 Jbeta primers. The assay was immunoSEQ multiplex PCR, and TCRdb's table has in-frame clones only and misses some. The data show fewer than 90,000 clones, roughly three quarters seen once. The V and J genes are TRBV4-3 and TRBJ2-7, with 9 bases that match TRBD1. Material: PBMCs. This receptor was taken from a woman aged 40-49 years in good health and CMV-seropositive. The CDR3 nucleotides are TGCGCCAGCAGCCCCGGGACAGGGACCTACGAGCAGTACTTC. Protein: CASSPGTGTYEQYF.